The 19 T cell receptor beta chains given below trace back to one sample, sequenced in a study of T cell changes during pregnancy in multiple sclerosis. TCRdb keeps only in-frame clones here, not all; method: immunoSEQ multiplex PCR. The sample yields 75,000 to 100,000 clones, roughly nine tenths seen once. Material: peripheral blood, obtained after pregnancy. The receptors originated from a female donor in good health, enrolled as a control in a pregnancy study.

The chain joins TRBV28 to TRBJ1-5; 7 positions agree with TRBD1. Per the germline V gene, CDR1 is MDHEN and CDR2 is SYDVKM. The CDR3 is made up of 15 amino acids. V lost 4 bases, J lost 9 bases, and 12 bases stayed unmatched. The CDR3 sequence is CASSWGQGEVLPQHF. Written as DNA, the CDR3 is TGTGCCAGCAGTTGGGGGCAGGGGGAGGTCCTGCCCCAGCATTTT.

The chain couples TRBV6-6 to TRBJ1-5; D uncertain. V was pared by 6 bases and J by 5 bases, with 14 bases between. CDR1 MNHNY and CDR2 SVGAGI come from the germline V gene (reference sequence). CDR3 length: 14 residues. The CDR3: CASSSPGIHQPQHF. DNA for the CDR3: TGTGCCAGCAGCTCCCCGGGGATTCATCAGCCCCAGCATTTT.

The chain links TRBV7-9 to TRBJ1-3; D unclear. V was trimmed by 0 bases and J by 0 bases, leaving 3 bases between them. This CDR3 has 14 residues. Germline V gene data show CDR1 as SEHNR and CDR2 as FQNEAQ (reference sequence). The chain's CDR3 is CASSLASSGNTIYF. CDR3 in DNA: TGTGCCAGCAGCTTAGCCAGCTCTGGAAACACCATATATTTT.

This sequence joins TRBV2 and TRBJ1-5; D not certain. V gave up 4 bases and J gave up 3 bases, with 13 bases separating them. Germline CDR1 reads SNHLY; CDR2 reads FYNNEI. The CDR3 has 15 amino acids. The CDR3 protein is CASSVGRENNQPQHF. The CDR3 DNA reads as TGTGCCAGCAGTGTGGGTAGGGAGAACAATCAGCCCCAGCATTTT.

J is TRBJ2-5 and V is TRBV2; 8 bases match TRBD2. This CDR3 is built from 15 residues. Per germline, CDR1 SNHLY and CDR2 FYNNEI. V gave up 8 bases and J gave up 4 bases; unmatched junction bases: 12. The CDR3 region is CASSSDGGGTETQYF. For the CDR3, the DNA is TGTGCCAGCTCTTCGGACGGCGGGGGGACAGAGACCCAGTACTTC. Looking up the rest from reference TRBV2 and TRBJ2-5 gives the full variable domain: EPEVTQTPSHQVTQMGQEVILRCVPISNHLYFYWYRQILGQKVEFLVSFYNNEISEKSEIFDDQFSVERPDGSNFTLKIRSTKLEDSAMYFCASSSDGGGTETQYFGPGTRLLVL.

The chain has TRBV28 and TRBJ1-1; TRBD1 agrees at 10 bases. This CDR3 contains 15 residues. V was clipped by 6 bases and J by 0 bases; unmatched bases: 4. CDR1 and CDR2 from the germline V gene are MDHEN and SYDVKM. The CDR3 DNA follows: TGTGCCAGCAGGAGGGACAGGGGTTTGAACACTGAAGCTTTCTTT. Translating it yields CASRRDRGLNTEAFF.

The chain employs TRBV28 and TRBJ2-2; 14 positions match TRBD2. Germline V CDR1 and CDR2: MDHEN, SYDVKM. J was trimmed by 0 bases and V by 8 bases; bases with no gene match: 11. The CDR3 spans 19 residues. The CDR3 region is CASEGAGLAGVANTGELFF. CDR3 in DNA: TGTGCCAGCGAAGGTGCGGGACTAGCGGGAGTCGCGAACACCGGGGAGCTGTTTTTT. Supplemented by reference TRBV28 and TRBJ2-2, the full variable domain reads DVKVTQSSRYLVKRTGEKVFLECVQDMDHENMFWYRQDPGLGLRLIYFSYDVKMKEKGDIPEGYSVSREKKERFSLILESASTNQTSMYLCASEGAGLAGVANTGELFFGEGSRLTVL.

The J gene is TRBJ2-2, the V gene TRBV19; D is possibly TRBD2 (6 bases). The CDR3 sequence is 15 residues long. CDR1 LNHDA and CDR2 SQIVND come from the germline V gene (reference sequence). V dropped 7 bases and J dropped 7 bases, with 19 bases sitting between them. CDR3 residues: CASKMWGSGVGELFF. The DNA of the CDR3 is TGTGCCAGTAAAATGTGGGGGTCGGGGGTCGGGGAGCTGTTTTTT.

This chain connects TRBV2 to TRBJ1-5; 9 nucleotides agree with TRBD1. After removal of 4 bases from V and 2 bases from J, the junction contained 12 bases not matched to a gene. The CDR3 is 18 residues long. The germline V gene has CDR1 SNHLY and CDR2 FYNNEI. The CDR3 DNA reads as TGTGCCAGCAGTGCACAGGGGGCGGGAAATCATCGCAATCAGCCCCAGCATTTT. This gives the protein CASSAQGAGNHRNQPQHF.

The chain employs TRBV11-2 and TRBJ2-2, with D possibly being TRBD2 (5 bases). Germline CDR1 reads SGHAT; CDR2 reads FQNNGV. V gave up 2 bases and J gave up 5 bases, with 15 bases separating them. This CDR3 comprises 16 residues. In nucleotides, the CDR3 is TGTGCCAGCAGCTTATCTGGCGGACTTACTACCGGGGAGCTGTTTTTT. Residues: CASSLSGGLTTGELFF.

CDR3 bases: TGTGCCAGCAGTTCGCCGACAGGTGAGAGCACTGAAGCTTTCTTT. This codes for CASSSPTGESTEAFF. V gene TRBV6-5 combines with J gene TRBJ1-1; a weak D match, TRBD1 (6 bases). Deletions cut 4 bases from V and 4 bases from J, with 16 bases between. Germline V gene sequence: CDR1 MNHEY, CDR2 SVGAGI. The CDR3 covers 15 residues.

The chain carries TRBV7-2 and TRBJ2-2; a possible D gene is TRBD1 (6 bases). The germline V gene has CDR1 SGHTA and CDR2 FQGNSA. Trimming stripped 1 base from V and 1 base from J, with 10 bases between. The CDR3 runs to 16 residues. This CDR3 is CASSLGGRGNTGELFF. In DNA, the CDR3 is TGTGCCAGCAGCTTAGGGGGCAGGGGGAACACCGGGGAGCTGTTTTTT.

V gene TRBV28 combines with J gene TRBJ1-1; D might be TRBD1 (5 bases). V dropped 1 base and J dropped 0 bases, with 9 bases sitting between them. Looked up from germline, CDR1 is MDHEN and CDR2 is SYDVKM. This CDR3 is built from 15 residues. The CDR3 nucleotides read TGTGCCAGCAGTTTATTTAGACAGATGAACACTGAAGCTTTCTTT. It codes for CASSLFRQMNTEAFF.

The V gene is TRBV2, the J gene TRBJ2-1; D is uncertain. CDR3 length: 15 amino acids. Germline V gene data show CDR1 as SNHLY and CDR2 as FYNNEI. With 2 bases removed from V and 3 bases from J, the gap between germline ends came to 11 bases. Written as DNA, the CDR3 is TGTGCCAGCAGTGAACGGCAGGTCCTCTACAATGAGCAGTTCTTC. This codes for CASSERQVLYNEQFF.

The rearrangement uses TRBV18 and TRBJ2-1, with 11 positions matching TRBD2. This CDR3 is 15 amino acids long. The germline V gene has CDR1 KGHSH and CDR2 LQKENI. Trimming at V came to 3 bases and at J to 10 bases, leaving 8 bases not matched to a gene. The CDR3 sequence: CASSPGTSGRAEQFF. The CDR3 DNA is TGTGCCAGCTCACCCGGGACTAGCGGACGGGCGGAGCAGTTCTTC.

This clone was observed a few times. The gene calls are TRBV6-4 and TRBJ2-3; the D gene is possibly TRBD2 (5 bases). The V and J ends lost 4 bases and 3 bases respectively, with 11 bases between them. This CDR3 is 14 amino acids long. CDR1 MRHNA and CDR2 SNTAGT come from the germline V gene. The DNA of the CDR3 is TGTGCCAGCAGTGTAGGTCCGGGGACAGATACGCAGTATTTT. Translation gives CASSVGPGTDTQYF.

In this sample, this clone turned up a few times. The CDR3 is CASSPRTVQYF. Written as DNA, the CDR3 is TGTGCCAGCAGCCCCAGGACAGTACAGTACTTC. The chain links TRBV7-2 to TRBJ2-4; possibly TRBD1 for D (6 bases). V was cut by 5 bases and J by 13 bases, with 12 bases left in between. The germline gives CDR1 SGHTA, CDR2 FQGNSA. The CDR3 is made up of 11 amino acids.

The CDR3 protein is CASSFPILTSGSTDTQYF. In DNA, the CDR3 is TGTGCCAGCAGTTTTCCCATCTTGACTAGCGGCTCCACAGATACGCAGTATTTT. The V gene is TRBV28, the J gene TRBJ2-3; 9 bases line up with TRBD2. The V segment lost 3 bases and the J segment 2 bases; nucleotides outside the gene matches: 12. The CDR3 consists of 18 residues. Germline CDR1 and CDR2: MDHEN and SYDVKM.

V gene TRBV10-1 combines with J gene TRBJ2-3, with D possibly being TRBD1 (7 bases). Germline-derived CDR1 and CDR2 are WNHNN and SYGVQD (reference sequence). The CDR3 contains 16 residues. Trimming removed 5 bases from V and 3 bases from J, with 18 bases in between. The CDR3, as DNA: TGCGCCAGCAGTTCAAAACGACAGGGAGGTACAGATACGCAGTATTTT. Translation gives CASSSKRQGGTDTQYF.